These T cell receptor beta chains were read from a single sample in a study of shared clonotypes between healthy human individuals. Measured with immunoSEQ multiplex PCR; TCRdb has only the in-frame clones, and not every one. Of about 1 million clones listed, about 75% were seen once; the top ten hold 1.4%. The sample taken for sequencing was memory CD4+ T cells sorted from blood. The receptors derive from a young man in good health. Both conserved end residues are part of each CDR3. The order of the fields is D gene, V gene, J gene, clone size, CDR3 DNA, CDR3 protein. A D gene is named only where the DNA matches it firmly. Clone size, where shown, is once, few, many, or a class for clones that have expanded.

d_gene: TRBD2; v_gene: TRBV30; j_gene: TRBJ2-5; abundance: NA; CDR3nt: TGTGCCACTACCCTCGGCGGGGGACCCCAAGAGACCCAGTACTTC; CDR3aa: CATTLGGGPQETQYF
d_gene: NA; v_gene: TRBV2; j_gene: TRBJ1-2; abundance: once; CDR3nt: TGTGCCAGCGGCGTTAATGGGCAACAATATGGCTACACCTTC; CDR3aa: CASGVNGQQYGYTF
d_gene: NA; v_gene: TRBV6-1; j_gene: TRBJ2-2; abundance: once; CDR3nt: TGTGCCAGCAGTTGGACGGCGACCGGGGAGCTGTTTTTT; CDR3aa: CASSWTATGELFF
d_gene: NA; v_gene: TRBV6-5; j_gene: TRBJ2-4; abundance: NA; CDR3nt: TGTGCCAGCAGCTTCGGGCCAGCCAAAAACATTCAGTACTTC; CDR3aa: CASSFGPAKNIQYF
d_gene: NA; v_gene: TRBV7-9; j_gene: TRBJ2-3; abundance: NA; CDR3nt: TGTGCCAGCAGCCGAAATCGGGGACCGGAAGGGGGGGCAGATACGCAGTATTTT; CDR3aa: CASSRNRGPEGGADTQYF
d_gene: NA; v_gene: TRBV13; j_gene: TRBJ2-2; abundance: once; CDR3nt: TGTGCCAGCAGCTTACGGGGAGGCGGTACCGGGGAGCTGTTTTTT; CDR3aa: CASSLRGGGTGELFF
d_gene: NA; v_gene: TRBV9; j_gene: TRBJ2-1; abundance: NA; CDR3nt: TGTGCCAGCAGCGTAGGAAGCGCCAACAATGAGCAGTTCTTC; CDR3aa: CASSVGSANNEQFF
d_gene: TRBD1; v_gene: TRBV30; j_gene: TRBJ1-2; abundance: NA; CDR3nt: TGTGCCTGGAGACCGGTGCCAGGGGGTAACTATGGCTACACCTTC; CDR3aa: CAWRPVPGGNYGYTF
d_gene: TRBD1; v_gene: TRBV11-1; j_gene: TRBJ2-5; abundance: NA; CDR3nt: TGTGCCAGCAGTTCTTCCGGGACAGGGGTTAAAGAGACCCAGTACTTC; CDR3aa: CASSSSGTGVKETQYF
d_gene: TRBD1; v_gene: TRBV11-2; j_gene: TRBJ1-3; abundance: NA; CDR3nt: TGTGCCAGCAGGACGAACAGGGGAAGCTCTGGAAACACCATATATTTT; CDR3aa: CASRTNRGSSGNTIYF
d_gene: TRBD1; v_gene: TRBV7-6; j_gene: TRBJ2-1; abundance: NA; CDR3nt: TGTGCCAGCAGCTTAGTCGAGGGACAGTACAATGAGCAGTTCTTC; CDR3aa: CASSLVEGQYNEQFF
d_gene: NA; v_gene: TRBV6-1; j_gene: TRBJ2-3; abundance: once; CDR3nt: TGTGCCAGCAGTGAAAACAGGTTCACAGATACGCAGTATTTT; CDR3aa: CASSENRFTDTQYF
d_gene: NA; v_gene: TRBV6-1; j_gene: TRBJ2-3; abundance: once; CDR3nt: TGTGCCAGCAGTGTCCCACCGTGGGATACGCAGTATTTT; CDR3aa: CASSVPPWDTQYF
d_gene: TRBD1; v_gene: TRBV18; j_gene: TRBJ2-1; abundance: once; CDR3nt: TGTGCCAGCTCAACGGGACAGGGTTACGCTGAGCAGTTCTTC; CDR3aa: CASSTGQGYAEQFF
d_gene: TRBD2; v_gene: TRBV6-6; j_gene: TRBJ2-1; abundance: NA; CDR3nt: TGTGCCAGCAGTCCCCCGGGACTAGCGGGGAACAATGAGCAGTTCTTC; CDR3aa: CASSPPGLAGNNEQFF
d_gene: TRBD2; v_gene: TRBV5-4; j_gene: TRBJ2-7; abundance: NA; CDR3nt: TGTGCCAGCAGCTCCGGACTAGCTCTCCACGAGCAGTACTTC; CDR3aa: CASSSGLALHEQYF
d_gene: TRBD2; v_gene: TRBV6-5; j_gene: TRBJ2-1; abundance: few; CDR3nt: TGTGCCAGCCAGCGGAGCGGGGGGGATGAGCAGTTCTTC; CDR3aa: CASQRSGGDEQFF
d_gene: NA; v_gene: TRBV11-2; j_gene: TRBJ1-2; abundance: NA; CDR3nt: TGTGCCAGCAGCTTAGTCGGCACTGGCTACACCTTC; CDR3aa: CASSLVGTGYTF
d_gene: NA; v_gene: TRBV28; j_gene: TRBJ1-5; abundance: many; CDR3nt: TGTGCCAGCAGCCTGGGGGTACAGCCCCAGCATTTT; CDR3aa: CASSLGVQPQHF
d_gene: NA; v_gene: TRBV28; j_gene: TRBJ1-2; abundance: NA; CDR3nt: TGTGCCAGCAGTTTACAACTGGTAAACTATGGCTACACCTTC; CDR3aa: CASSLQLVNYGYTF
d_gene: TRBD1; v_gene: TRBV6-6; j_gene: TRBJ1-1; abundance: NA; CDR3nt: TGTGCCAGCAGTTACGGGCAGGGGGGGAACACTGAAGCTTTCTTT; CDR3aa: CASSYGQGGNTEAFF
d_gene: TRBD2; v_gene: TRBV5-4; j_gene: TRBJ2-3; abundance: NA; CDR3nt: TGTGCCAGCAGCTTGGATTCTAGCGGGACAGATACGCAGTATTTT; CDR3aa: CASSLDSSGTDTQYF
d_gene: NA; v_gene: TRBV11-2; j_gene: TRBJ1-6; abundance: NA; CDR3nt: TGTGCCAGCAGCTTAGGCACAGGGACTCCCCTCCACTTT; CDR3aa: CASSLGTGTPLHF
d_gene: NA; v_gene: TRBV2; j_gene: TRBJ2-2; abundance: NA; CDR3nt: TGTGCCAGCCGGGTGGTGATACCAGGGGAGCTGTTTTTT; CDR3aa: CASRVVIPGELFF